The 13 T cell receptor beta chains below come from one sample, sequenced in a study of blood T cell repertoires in COVID-19. Repertoires were generated with immunoSEQ multiplex PCR, while TCRdb's copy carries only in-frame clones and drops some. The data contain some 220,000 clones, approximately 85% of them singletons. The sequenced sample consisted of peripheral blood. The receptor source for this set is a woman aged 70-85 years with COVID-19, enrolled during active disease.

The rearrangement joins TRBV12-3 or TRBV12-4 to TRBJ1-5; unclear D gene. The CDR3 has 13 residues. Trimming took off 3 bases at V and 4 bases at J, with 7 bases between the two ends. The CDR3 nucleotides are TGTGCCAGCAGTTTCGGAGTAAATCAGCCCCAGCATTTT. Its translation: CASSFGVNQPQHF.

This clone was seen more than once but under ten times. The CDR3 region is CASRGTGQGPQHF. DNA of the CDR3: TGTGCCAGCAGGGGGACAGGGCAGGGGCCCCAGCATTTT. The chain employs TRBV12-3 or TRBV12-4 and TRBJ1-5; 9 positions agree with TRBD1. The CDR3 runs 13 residues. J was trimmed by 9 bases and V by 6 bases; bases with no gene match: 6.

The V and J genes are TRBV30 and TRBJ1-6; D is possibly TRBD1 (6 bases). The germline gives CDR1 GTSNPN, CDR2 SVGIG (reference sequence). The CDR3 has 15 amino acids. V lost 8 bases, J lost 6 bases, and 20 bases lay in between. The CDR3 nucleotides read TGTGCCAGGGGGGGCGGACGAATACTTAATTCACCCCTCCACTTT. It specifies CARGGGRILNSPLHF. Complete variable domain (other parts from reference TRBV30 and TRBJ1-6): SQTIHQWPATLVQPVGSPLSLECTVEGTSNPNLYWYRQAAGRGLQLLFYSVGIGQISSEVPQNLSASRPQDRQFILSSKKLLLSDSGFYLCARGGGRILNSPLHFGNGTRLTVT.

The gene calls are TRBV7-3 and TRBJ2-3; D not certain. Germline assignment: CDR1 SGHTA and CDR2 FQGTGA. The CDR3 has 19 residues. The V end lost 5 bases, the J end lost 0 bases, and 24 bases lay between the germline ends. The CDR3 is CASSKIAIGGITSTDTQYF. CDR3 DNA sequence: TGTGCCAGCAGCAAAATAGCCATCGGTGGAATTACTAGCACAGATACGCAGTATTTT.

V and J are TRBV28 and TRBJ2-2; 14 bases are shared with TRBD2. J gave up 7 bases and V 4 bases, and 11 bases lay outside the gene matches. This CDR3 contains 18 residues. CDR1 MDHEN and CDR2 SYDVKM come from the germline V gene. CDR3 DNA: TGTGCCAGCAGTTCCCCATCGACTAGCGGGAGGGCAAGCGGGGAGCTGTTTTTT. Amino acids: CASSSPSTSGRASGELFF.

The V and J genes are TRBV4-1 and TRBJ2-1, with 8 positions matching TRBD1. V lost 4 bases to trimming and J lost 2 bases; unmatched junction nucleotides: 7. Germline-derived CDR1 and CDR2 are MGHRA and YSYEKL. The CDR3 length is 16 residues. Written as DNA, the CDR3 is TGCGCCAGCAGCCCGGGACAGGCAAGTGCCTACAATGAGCAGTTCTTC. As protein: CASSPGQASAYNEQFF.

Written as DNA, the CDR3 is TGCGCCAGCAGCCTCTCGGGACAGGGGTTCAGTGAAGCTTTCTTT. Residues: CASSLSGQGFSEAFF. The genes are TRBV4-1 and TRBJ1-1; 10 bases agree with TRBD1. V lost 4 bases and J lost 7; bases outside the gene matches: 9. Per germline, CDR1 MGHRA and CDR2 YSYEKL. The CDR3 sequence is 15 residues long.

This chain joins TRBV5-1 and TRBJ2-1, with a possible D match to TRBD1 (6 bases). The germline CDR1 and CDR2 sequences are SGHRS and YFSETQ. The V and J ends lost 4 bases and 7 bases respectively, with 9 bases between them. This CDR3 spans 12 amino acids. This CDR3 reads CASSNDRNEQFF. CDR3 DNA: TGCGCCAGCAGCAACGACAGGAATGAGCAGTTCTTC.

The J gene is TRBJ1-2, the V gene TRBV19; 8 nucleotides match TRBD1. V shed 5 bases and J 2 bases; nucleotides not matched to a gene: 4. CDR3 size: 14 residues. Germline-derived CDR1 and CDR2 are LNHDA and SQIVND (reference sequence). DNA of the CDR3: TGTGCCAGTAGTCTTCGACAGGGGAACTATGGCTACACCTTC. Its protein product is CASSLRQGNYGYTF.

The gene calls are TRBV7-2 and TRBJ2-1, with no clear D. Between the trimmed V and J ends, which lost 5 bases and 0 bases, there was a span of 11 bases. The CDR3 runs 15 residues. CDR1 is SGHTA and CDR2 is FQGNSA in the germline V gene. This CDR3 is CASSPRLSSYNEQFF. The CDR3 DNA reads as TGTGCCAGCAGCCCTAGGCTGAGCTCCTACAATGAGCAGTTCTTC.

The chain joins TRBV7-2 to TRBJ2-1; 11 bases match TRBD2. CDR1 SGHTA and CDR2 FQGNSA come from the germline V gene. The CDR3 is 15 amino acids. The junction had 4 bases not matched to a gene; V was cut back by 2 bases and J by 7 bases. CDR3 region: CASSLMASGGNEQFF. DNA for the CDR3: TGTGCCAGCAGCTTAATGGCTAGCGGGGGGAATGAGCAGTTCTTC.

V usage is TRBV3-1 (or the pseudogene TRBV3-2) and J usage is TRBJ2-7; tentatively, D is TRBD2 (6 bases). The germline gives CDR1 LGHDT, CDR2 YNNKEL (reference sequence). CDR3 length: 15 residues. V lost 4 bases to trimming and J lost 5 bases, with 18 bases between them. In DNA form, the CDR3 reads TGTGCCAGCAGCCGAAACCGGGCTGGGACTGACGAGCAGTACTTC. It specifies CASSRNRAGTDEQYF.

Here the CDR3 DNA reads TGTGCCAGTAGTCCTGGGGCAGGGCTTATTAATTCACCCCTCCACTTT. This gives the protein CASSPGAGLINSPLHF. The chain has TRBV19 and TRBJ1-6; D might be TRBD1 (5 bases). CDR1 and CDR2 (germline): LNHDA, SQIVND (reference sequence). The CDR3 contains 16 residues. V shed 5 bases and J shed 6 bases, with 17 bases lying between them. Drawing the rest from reference TRBV19 and TRBJ1-6, the complete variable domain is DGGITQSPKYLFRKEGQNVTLSCEQNLNHDAMYWYRQDPGQGLRLIYYSQIVNDFQKGDIAEGYSVSREKKESFPLTVTSAQKNPTAFYLCASSPGAGLINSPLHFGNGTRLTVT.